This T cell receptor (beta chain) was found in a study of spatial heterogeneity in lung cancer. At least ten counts were recorded for this clonotype. Documented time point: sample taken at primary tumor resection. The input material, whole RNA from tumor, nontumor lung or frozen PBMC, was sequenced unsorted. A unique molecular identifier was carried by every single TCR cDNA molecule. TCRdb reprocessed the 5' RACE reads via MiXCR and lists one record per CDR3 protein. Seen here are roughly 1,500 distinct CDR3 sequences, around 46% observed once, and the top ten hold around 36%. This CDR3 has 11 amino acids. V was shortened by 8 bases and J by 7 bases, with 9 bases between the two germline ends. CDR1 is SGHTA, CDR2 FQGNSA, per germline.

The receptor's source is a female donor with early-stage non-small cell lung cancer. Sequencing used PBMCs, obtained at surgery. This chain joins TRBV7-2 and TRBJ2-4, with D unresolved. The CDR3: CASLSGNIQYF. CDR3 sequence (DNA): TGTGCCAGCCTGTCCGGGAACATTCAGTACTTC.